Sequencing of this T cell receptor beta chain was carried out in a study of T cells in Graves' hyperthyroidism and ophthalmopathy. General study results and limits: Also found in blood were most expanded thyroid clonotypes above 0.001. Progression to ophthalmopathy was predicted a median of roughly seven months early.

This clonotype was found many times. Its antigen remains unknown. Deletions cut 8 bases from V and 7 bases from J, with 8 bases between. This CDR3 region has 11 residues. Germline assignment: CDR1 MNHEY and CDR2 SVGEGT. Amplification targeted TCR beta CDR3 regions from RNA transcripts. Primed by the HTBI set, a first-round RT-PCR was run on the TCR CDR3. Via MiXCR, TCRdb re-called the multiplex PCR reads, giving one row per CDR3 protein. The sample yields about 610,000 distinct CDR3 sequences, roughly 15% seen once. The diagnostic basis comprised clinical symptoms, serum thyroxine and TRAb, thyroid ultrasound and orbital computed tomography.

Sequencing was performed on blood. This chain links TRBV6-2 or TRBV6-3 with TRBJ2-2, with no clear D. The TCR comes from a woman aged 35 to 49 with Graves' ophthalmopathy. The CDR3 sequence: CASSSGGELFF. CDR3 sequence (DNA): TGTGCCAGCTCTAGTGGCGGGGAGCTGTTTTTT.